Shown below are 23 T cell receptor beta chains from a single sample sequenced in a study of T cells in Graves' hyperthyroidism and ophthalmopathy. It was RNA transcripts that yielded the amplified TCR beta CDR3 regions. The TCR CDR3 first-round RT-PCR relied on the HTBI primer set. TCRdb re-called the multiplex PCR reads through MiXCR, storing one row per CDR3 protein. The repertoire holds hundreds of thousands of distinct CDR3 sequences, with approximately 14% as singletons. Material for sequencing was blood. The origin of the receptors is a woman aged 18-29 years with Graves' hyperthyroidism.

The chain joins TRBV7-8 to TRBJ2-1, with D tentatively TRBD2 (5 bases). Germline loops: CDR1 SGHVS, CDR2 FQNEAQ. Deletions cut 5 bases from V and 9 bases from J, with 23 bases between. The CDR3 is made up of 16 amino acids. In DNA, the CDR3 is TGTGCCAGCAGCCCCCCCGCGTGGGGAGCGCAAGGTGAGCAGTTCTTC. Translation: CASSPPAWGAQGEQFF.

About this clonotype: A much larger clone differs from this one at a single base, so this may be a read error. It is likely a read error, because the conserved phenylalanine at the end of the CDR3 is missing. The CDR3 bases are TGTGCCGTCCAGGGGGGCGGGACCTACAATGAGCAGTTCCTC. Residues: CAVQGGGTYNEQFL. J is TRBJ2-1 and V is TRBV6-2 or TRBV6-3; maybe TRBD1 (7 bases). CDR1 MNHEY and CDR2 SVGEGT come from the germline V gene. The CDR3 is 14 residues long. V was clipped by 11 bases and J by 2 bases, with 16 bases between them.

This clonotype was recorded at least ten times. The chain is built from TRBV3-1 and TRBJ2-5; no clear D. CDR3 length: 13 amino acids. The germline CDR1 and CDR2 sequences are LGHDT and YNNKEL (reference sequence). Trimming took 5 bases from V and 2 from J, leaving 9 bases between them. The CDR3 loop is CASSSGDQETQYF. CDR3 DNA: TGTGCCAGCAGCTCGGGTGATCAAGAGACCCAGTACTTC.

Many counts were recorded for this clonotype. The chain employs TRBV11-2 and TRBJ2-1; TRBD2 aligns across 12 bases. The CDR3 length is 19 residues. Trimming at V came to 0 bases and at J to 3 bases, leaving 9 bases not matched to a gene. The V gene's germline CDR1 is SGHAT and CDR2 FQNNGV. CDR3 DNA sequence: TGTGCCAGCAGCTTAGATCGGCCGACTAGCGGGAGTCACTACAATGAGCAGTTCTTC. This sequence encodes CASSLDRPTSGSHYNEQFF. The whole variable domain, filled in from reference TRBV11-2 and TRBJ2-1, reads EAGVAQSPRYKIIEKRQSVAFWCNPISGHATLYWYQQILGQGPKLLIQFQNNGVVDDSQLPKDRFSAERLKGVDSTLKIQPAKLEDSAVYLCASSLDRPTSGSHYNEQFFGPGTRLTVL.

In this sample, this clonotype turned up many times. The rearrangement uses TRBV18 and TRBJ1-2; TRBD1 matches 7 bases. V lost 3 bases, J lost 4 bases, and 8 bases stayed unmatched. CDR1 is KGHSH and CDR2 is LQKENI in the germline V gene. CDR3 length: 15 residues. The CDR3 loop reads CASSPPTGTFYGYTF. The CDR3 DNA follows: TGTGCCAGCTCACCCCCGACAGGGACCTTCTATGGCTACACCTTC.

At least ten counts were recorded for this clonotype. This CDR3 is CASSLADRDHGYTF. As DNA, the CDR3 is TGTGCCAGCAGCTTAGCGGACAGGGATCATGGCTACACCTTC. V is TRBV7-9 and J is TRBJ1-2, with TRBD1 matching over 8 bases. CDR1 is SEHNR, CDR2 FQNEAQ, per germline (reference sequence). V shed 0 bases, J shed 6 bases, and the junction held 3 bases outside the gene matches. The CDR3 covers 14 residues.

This clonotype appeared a single time. The V and J genes are TRBV12-3 or TRBV12-4 and TRBJ2-2, with D unresolved. V shed 5 bases and J shed 3 bases, with 7 bases lying between them. The CDR3 sequence is 13 residues long. The CDR3 is CASSENDTGELFF. For the CDR3, the DNA is TGTGCCAGCAGTGAAAATGACACCGGGGAGCTGTTTTTT.

This rearrangement joins TRBV4-1 to TRBJ2-1; D might be TRBD2 (5 bases). The CDR3 has 16 amino acids. V was pared by 7 bases and J by 1 base, with 17 bases between. Germline loops: CDR1 MGHRA, CDR2 YSYEKL. CDR3 DNA sequence: TGCGCCAGCACGTCAACCTTAGCGCAGTCCTACAATGAGCAGTTCTTC. Amino acids: CASTSTLAQSYNEQFF.

The sample holds many counts of this clonotype. J is TRBJ1-4 and V is TRBV3-1; 9 nucleotides line up with TRBD1. V dropped 5 bases and J dropped 8; count of bases not matched to a gene: 6. There are 14 residues in the CDR3. The germline gives CDR1 LGHDT, CDR2 YNNKEL (reference sequence). CDR3 DNA: TGTGCCAGCAGCACCGGGGACAGGGACGAAAAACTGTTTTTT. Translating it yields CASSTGDRDEKLFF.

This clonotype was found many times. V is TRBV20-1 and J is TRBJ1-3; D not certain. Germline CDR1 is DFQATT and CDR2 is SNEGSKA (reference sequence). The V end lost 3 bases, the J end lost 2 bases, and 5 bases lay between the germline ends. The CDR3 is made up of 12 amino acids. CDR3 coding DNA: TGCAGTGCTAGTAACCCTGGAAACACCATATATTTT. This sequence encodes CSASNPGNTIYF.

This clonotype was counted between two and nine times. This chain connects TRBV27 to TRBJ1-2; 9 nucleotides agree with TRBD1. The CDR3 extends over 17 amino acids. Trimming removed 5 bases from V and 8 bases from J; junction bases left unmatched: 18. Germline V gene sequence: CDR1 MNHEY, CDR2 SMNVEV (reference sequence). This CDR3 is CASSPLPPGQGSGGYTF. The DNA for the CDR3 is TGTGCCAGCAGTCCTTTGCCACCGGGACAGGGATCGGGAGGCTACACCTTC.

This clonotype was seen ten or more times. This chain connects TRBV6-1 to TRBJ2-5; no definite D call. There are 15 residues in the CDR3. Germline V lookup: CDR1 MNHNS, CDR2 SASEGT. V lost 2 bases, J lost 4 bases, and 14 bases lay in between. CDR3 region: CASSELGPAGETQYF. The CDR3, as DNA: TGTGCCAGCAGTGAATTAGGGCCCGCAGGAGAGACCCAGTACTTC.

The CDR3 region is CASSYSRDGLSGNTIYF. In DNA, the CDR3 is TGTGCCAGCAGTTACTCCCGGGACGGGCTCTCTGGAAACACCATATATTTT. The chain is built from TRBV6-5 and TRBJ1-3, with TRBD1 as a possible D gene (5 bases). Trimming removed 0 bases from V and 0 bases from J, with 12 bases in between. Germline CDR1 is MNHEY and CDR2 is SVGAGI. This CDR3 has 17 amino acids.

The sample holds many counts of this clonotype. The V gene is TRBV20-1, the J gene TRBJ2-5, with 7 nucleotides matching TRBD2. J lost 1 base, V lost 5 bases, and 4 bases had no gene match. The CDR3 is 13 residues long. Germline lookup yields CDR1 DFQATT and CDR2 SNEGSKA (reference sequence). The CDR3 DNA is TGCAGTGCTGCCCTAGCGGTCCAAGAGACCCAGTACTTC. This codes for CSAALAVQETQYF.

The table lists this clonotype with many counts. The genes are TRBV7-9 and TRBJ1-5, with 7 bases identical to TRBD1. The J segment lost 2 bases and the V segment lost 2 bases, leaving 9 bases of the junction unmatched. The CDR3 sequence is 17 residues long. The germline CDR1 and CDR2 sequences are SEHNR and FQNEAQ (reference sequence). DNA for the CDR3: TGTGCCAGCAGCTTACAGGGGGGAGGTTTGGGCAATCAGCCCCAGCATTTT. Translating gives CASSLQGGGLGNQPQHF. Filled out from reference TRBV7-9 and TRBJ1-5, the complete variable domain reads DTGVSQNPRHKITKRGQNVTFRCDPISEHNRLYWYRQTLGQGPEFLTYFQNEAQLEKSRLLSDRFSAERPKGSFSTLEIQRTEQGDSAMYLCASSLQGGGLGNQPQHFGDGTRLSIL.

This clonotype has at least ten counts. V and J are TRBV30 and TRBJ2-7, with D maybe TRBD1 (5 bases). The germline gives CDR1 GTSNPN, CDR2 SVGIG (reference sequence). There are 13 residues in the CDR3. V lost 1 base and J lost 4, with 11 bases in between. DNA for the CDR3: TGTGCCTGGAGTGCCGACAGTGGATACGAGCAGTACTTC. Translated: CAWSADSGYEQYF.

This clonotype was recorded a few times. The CDR3 spells CATSVPGGSEAFF. CDR3 DNA: TGTGCCACCAGTGTCCCAGGCGGATCTGAAGCTTTCTTT. The rearrangement joins TRBV24-1 to TRBJ1-1; D gene ambiguous. This CDR3 has 13 amino acids. Germline assignment: CDR1 KGHDR and CDR2 SFDVKD. V was pared by 5 bases and J by 6 bases, with 12 bases between.

There are many counts of this clonotype. The rearrangement joins TRBV11-2 to TRBJ2-3; D not resolved. The CDR3 is 15 residues long. CDR1 SGHAT and CDR2 FQNNGV come from the germline V gene. Between the trimmed V and J ends, which lost 1 base and 2 bases, there was a span of 10 bases. CDR3 sequence (DNA): TGTGCCAGCAGCTTAGGAACTTGGTACACAGATACGCAGTATTTT. Translating gives CASSLGTWYTDTQYF.

There are a few counts of this clonotype. This rearrangement joins TRBV3-1 to TRBJ1-6; 8 positions agree with TRBD1. In germline, CDR1 is LGHDT, CDR2 YNNKEL (reference sequence). Trimming took 7 bases from V and 9 from J; bases not matched to a gene: 8. There are 14 residues in the CDR3. The CDR3 DNA is TGTGCCAGCACCCAGACAGGGGTTCTTTCACCCCTCCACTTT. Translated: CASTQTGVLSPLHF.

This clonotype was seen a few times. This chain links TRBV7-8 with TRBJ2-7, with TRBD2 matching over 11 bases. The V segment lost 5 bases and the J segment 7 bases; nucleotides outside the gene matches: 13. The germline CDR1 and CDR2 sequences are SGHVS and FQNEAQ. The CDR3 runs 16 residues. The chain's CDR3 is CASSPGTSGALGEQYF. The CDR3 DNA follows: TGTGCCAGCAGCCCTGGGACTAGCGGAGCCCTTGGGGAGCAGTACTTC. Full variable domain (remainder filled in from reference TRBV7-8 and TRBJ2-7): GAGVSQSPRYKVAKRGQDVALRCDPISGHVSLFWYQQALGQGPEFLTYFQNEAQLDKSGLPSDRFFAERPEGSVSTLKIQRTQQEDSAVYLCASSPGTSGALGEQYFGPGTRLTVT.

This clonotype was observed a handful of times. V usage is TRBV6-1 and J usage is TRBJ1-1; D not certain. CDR3 length: 12 amino acids. Germline values: CDR1 MNHNS, CDR2 SASEGT. V was clipped by 8 bases and J by 0 bases, with 7 bases between them. CDR3 sequence: CASGDMNTEAFF. The CDR3 coding sequence is TGTGCCAGCGGAGACATGAACACTGAAGCTTTCTTT.

This clonotype was counted ten times or more. The CDR3 spells CSARLHTGSNYGYTF. CDR3 in DNA: TGCAGTGCTAGACTCCACACAGGATCTAACTATGGCTACACCTTC. This sequence joins TRBV20-1 and TRBJ1-2; D possibly corresponds to TRBD1 (5 bases). The CDR3 is 15 amino acids. V was cut by 2 bases and J by 0 bases, with 13 bases left in between. Germline CDR1 and CDR2: DFQATT and SNEGSKA (reference sequence).

In this sample, this clonotype turned up a few times. The chain has TRBV6-5 and TRBJ2-3; TRBD2 matches 7 bases. The germline CDR1 and CDR2 sequences are MNHEY and SVGAGI. The CDR3 is 18 amino acids. The V segment lost 2 bases and the J segment 3 bases; nucleotides outside the gene matches: 14. CDR3 amino acids: CASSYGGGGTLRTDTQYF. CDR3 in DNA: TGTGCCAGCAGTTACGGGGGGGGGGGAACCCTAAGAACAGATACGCAGTATTTT.